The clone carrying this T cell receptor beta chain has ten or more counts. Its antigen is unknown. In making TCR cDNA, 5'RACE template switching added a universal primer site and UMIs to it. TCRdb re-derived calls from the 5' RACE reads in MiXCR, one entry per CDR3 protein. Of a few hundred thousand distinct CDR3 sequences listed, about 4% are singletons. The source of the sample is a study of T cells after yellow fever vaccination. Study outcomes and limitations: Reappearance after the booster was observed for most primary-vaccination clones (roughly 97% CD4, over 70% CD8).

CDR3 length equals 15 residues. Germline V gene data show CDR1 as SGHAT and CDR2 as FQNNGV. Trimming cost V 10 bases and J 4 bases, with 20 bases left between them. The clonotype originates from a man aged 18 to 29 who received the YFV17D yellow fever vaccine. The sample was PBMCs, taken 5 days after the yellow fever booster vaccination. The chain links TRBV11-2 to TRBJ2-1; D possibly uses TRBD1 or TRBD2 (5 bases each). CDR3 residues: CATTPGTTRYNEQFF. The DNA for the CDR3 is TGTGCCACCACCCCCGGGACGACGCGATACAATGAGCAGTTCTTC.